This is a list of T cell receptor beta chains from one sample in a study of T cells after yellow fever vaccination. Via MiXCR, TCRdb re-called the 5' RACE reads, giving one row per CDR3 protein. The sample holds roughly 56,000 distinct CDR3 sequences; 5.7% are singletons and the top ten take 31%. This material consisted of PBMCs, either bulk or a sorted T-cell subset (CD4+, CD8+, memory, or dextramer-sorted; not recorded which), taken on the day of the yellow fever booster vaccination. All receptors come from a man aged 18 to 29 who received the YFV17D yellow fever vaccine. Each CDR3 is given without its conserved first and last residue. Fields, in order: V gene, J gene, CDR3 length, CDR3 protein.

>TRBV4-1|TRBJ2-1|11
ASSQALAGEQF
>TRBV2|TRBJ2-3|14
ASSDPAGGLADTQY
>TRBV7-9|TRBJ2-5|15
ASSPLRGDRGQETQY
>TRBV15|TRBJ2-5|12
ATSRDPPGETQY
>TRBV7-9|TRBJ2-3|13
ASRAGGGNTDTQY
>TRBV11-2|TRBJ2-7|9
ASSFDYEQY
>TRBV3-1|TRBJ1-1|12
ASSQDRPNTEAF
>TRBV12-3/TRBV12-4|TRBJ2-7|14
ASSLLGTAPPYEQY
>TRBV4-2|TRBJ1-4|14
ASSRGQGSTNEKLF
>TRBV4-1|TRBJ2-3|10
ASSQNVDTQY
>TRBV20-1|TRBJ2-3|12
SAIVPQLVDTQY
>TRBV29-1|TRBJ2-1|10
STGAAGREQF
>TRBV6-6|TRBJ2-1|13
ASSSTDRAGPEQF
>TRBV20-1|TRBJ1-1|10
SARATRSEAF
>TRBV20-1|TRBJ2-3|12
SLKALGGTDTQY
>TRBV4-3|TRBJ1-1|15
ASSQEGLLDLNTEAF
>TRBV4-3|TRBJ1-1|11
ASSPQVNTEAF
>TRBV18|TRBJ2-5|11
ASSPLQQETQY
>TRBV2|TRBJ1-4|13
ASIQLRTGAEKLF
>TRBV7-2|TRBJ2-5|13
ASSQDRARLGTQY
>TRBV5-1|TRBJ2-2|13
ASSFRTGGTGELF
>TRBV7-6|TRBJ2-7|14
ASSLAGGQGYDEQY
>TRBV4-1|TRBJ2-2|15
ASSQAPVGLNTGELF
>TRBV7-9|TRBJ2-4|14
ASSSRVPWGKNIQY
>TRBV27|TRBJ2-7|11
ASSSRTGYEQY
>TRBV20-1|TRBJ2-5|13
SARDWTAAGGSQY
>TRBV6-5|TRBJ2-3|13
ASSYRGDLTDTQY
>TRBV6-6|TRBJ2-6|14
ASSYTGEPGANVLT
>TRBV3-1|TRBJ2-1|14
ASSSPGASSYNEQF
>TRBV15|TRBJ2-3|13
ATFAGQHYTDTQY
>TRBV12-3/TRBV12-4|TRBJ2-7|12
ASSFWDTTYEQY
>TRBV7-2|TRBJ1-4|10
ASSLEGEKLF
>TRBV4-1|TRBJ1-1|12
ASSHRQGGTEAF
>TRBV18|TRBJ1-1|11
ASSRTGDTEAF
>TRBV5-1|TRBJ1-2|13
ASASAPGGTSGYT
>TRBV7-9|TRBJ1-5|12
ASSFAGLYQPQH
>TRBV4-1|TRBJ2-2|13
ASSQLVGHTGELF
>TRBV18|TRBJ2-1|13
ASGRPRASYNEQF
>TRBV7-8|TRBJ2-1|13
ASSLMGSNYNEQF
>TRBV27|TRBJ1-6|13
ASSLSTVLYSPLH
>TRBV14|TRBJ1-1|10
ASSQGDIKAF
>TRBV29-1|TRBJ2-2|10
SVNHGSGELF
>TRBV6-5|TRBJ1-2|13
ASSYGRGANYGYT
>TRBV20-1|TRBJ2-1|12
SARGLAENNEQF
>TRBV6-6|TRBJ2-3|11
ASRPTGADTQY
>TRBV5-6|TRBJ1-1|11
ASSLSGDTEAF
>TRBV7-6|TRBJ2-7|14
ASSLSGRLDPTGQY
>TRBV3-1|TRBJ2-5|12
ASSGYRGTETQY
>TRBV27|TRBJ1-5|10
ASSSFNQPQH
>TRBV6-5|TRBJ2-3|11
ASTLVGGDTQY
>TRBV5-1|TRBJ2-1|12
ASSSGQTYNEQF
>TRBV7-9|TRBJ2-1|14
ASSLVDREGYNEQF
>TRBV5-1|TRBJ1-4|11
ASSLGEGEKLF
>TRBV6-2/TRBV6-3|TRBJ2-4|15
ASSYSRLAGTKNIQY
>TRBV18|TRBJ1-5|15
ASSPRTGGVSDQPQH
>TRBV7-2|TRBJ1-5|16
ASSLVLDSGSGGQPQH
>TRBV7-8|TRBJ2-3|16
ASSRRGLAGASTDTQY
>TRBV7-3|TRBJ2-3|14
ASSLGGGLTRDTQY